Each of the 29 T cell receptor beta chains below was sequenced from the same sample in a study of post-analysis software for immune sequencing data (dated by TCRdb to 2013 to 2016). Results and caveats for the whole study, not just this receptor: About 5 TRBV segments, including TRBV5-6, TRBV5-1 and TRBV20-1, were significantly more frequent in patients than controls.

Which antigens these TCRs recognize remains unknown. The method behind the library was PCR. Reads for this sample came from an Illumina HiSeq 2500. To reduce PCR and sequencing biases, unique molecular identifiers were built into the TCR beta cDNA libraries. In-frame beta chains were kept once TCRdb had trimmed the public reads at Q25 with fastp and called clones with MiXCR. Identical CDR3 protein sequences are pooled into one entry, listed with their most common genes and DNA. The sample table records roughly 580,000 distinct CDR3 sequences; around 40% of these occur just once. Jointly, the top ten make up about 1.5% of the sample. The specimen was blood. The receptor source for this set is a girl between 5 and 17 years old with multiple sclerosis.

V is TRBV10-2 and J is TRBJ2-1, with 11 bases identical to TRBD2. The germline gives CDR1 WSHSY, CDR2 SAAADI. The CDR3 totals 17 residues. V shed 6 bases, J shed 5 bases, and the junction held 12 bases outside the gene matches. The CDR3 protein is CASSRRRLAGKDNEQFF. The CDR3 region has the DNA TGCGCCAGCAGCCGGCGTAGACTAGCGGGGAAAGACAATGAGCAGTTCTTC.

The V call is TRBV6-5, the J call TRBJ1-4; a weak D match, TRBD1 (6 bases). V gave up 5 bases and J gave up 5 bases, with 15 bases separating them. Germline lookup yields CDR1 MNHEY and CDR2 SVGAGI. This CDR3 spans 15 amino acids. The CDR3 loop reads CASSPTGGRNEKLFF. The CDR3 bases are TGTGCCAGCAGTCCGACAGGTGGCCGCAATGAAAAACTGTTTTTT.

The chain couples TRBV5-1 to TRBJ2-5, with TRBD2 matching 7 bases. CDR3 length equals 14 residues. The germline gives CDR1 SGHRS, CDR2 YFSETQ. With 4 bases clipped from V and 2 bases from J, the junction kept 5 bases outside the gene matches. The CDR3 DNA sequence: TGCGCCAGCAGCCCGGGAGGTATTCAAGAGACCCAGTACTTC. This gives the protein CASSPGGIQETQYF.

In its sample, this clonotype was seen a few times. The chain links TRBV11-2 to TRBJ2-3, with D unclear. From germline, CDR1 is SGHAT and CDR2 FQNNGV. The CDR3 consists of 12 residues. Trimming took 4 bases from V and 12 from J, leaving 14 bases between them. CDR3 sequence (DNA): TGTGCCAGCAGCTCGGCCCGGAGTAGCCAGTATTTT. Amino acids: CASSSARSSQYF.

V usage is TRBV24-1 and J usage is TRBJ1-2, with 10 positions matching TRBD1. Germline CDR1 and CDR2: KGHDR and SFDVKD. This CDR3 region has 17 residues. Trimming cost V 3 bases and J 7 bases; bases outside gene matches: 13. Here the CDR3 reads CATSDIRTGGVLFGYTF. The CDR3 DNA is TGTGCCACCAGTGATATCCGGACAGGGGGAGTTCTTTTTGGCTACACCTTC.

The DNA of the CDR3 is TGCGCCAGCAGCTTGAACGGACAGACCGATCAGCCCCAGCATTTT. Protein: CASSLNGQTDQPQHF. The V and J genes are TRBV5-1 and TRBJ1-5; D might be TRBD1 (6 bases). This CDR3 has 15 residues. The germline V gene encodes CDR1 SGHRS and CDR2 YFSETQ. V was shortened by 1 base and J by 5 bases, with 13 bases between the two germline ends.

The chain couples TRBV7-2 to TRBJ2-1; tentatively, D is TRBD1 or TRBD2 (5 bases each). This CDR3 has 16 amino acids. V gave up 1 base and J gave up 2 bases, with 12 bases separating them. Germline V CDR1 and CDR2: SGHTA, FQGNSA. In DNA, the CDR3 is TGTGCCAGCAGCTTAGACGGGACCGAAGCCTACAATGAGCAGTTCTTC. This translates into CASSLDGTEAYNEQFF.

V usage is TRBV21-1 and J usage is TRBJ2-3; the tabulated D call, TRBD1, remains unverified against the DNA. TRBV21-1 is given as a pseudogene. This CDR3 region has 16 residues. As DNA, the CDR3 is TGTGCCAGCAGCAAAGGTCCTGCCCCGGTCCCAGATACGCAGTATTTT. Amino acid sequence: CASSKGPAPVPDTQYF.

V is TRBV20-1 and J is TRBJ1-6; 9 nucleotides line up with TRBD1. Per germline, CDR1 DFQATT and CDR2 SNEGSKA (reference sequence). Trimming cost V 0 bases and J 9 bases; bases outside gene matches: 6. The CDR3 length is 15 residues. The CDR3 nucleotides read TGCAGTGCTAGAGAAGGGGGACAGGGAAGTTCACCCCTCCACTTT. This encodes CSAREGGQGSSPLHF.

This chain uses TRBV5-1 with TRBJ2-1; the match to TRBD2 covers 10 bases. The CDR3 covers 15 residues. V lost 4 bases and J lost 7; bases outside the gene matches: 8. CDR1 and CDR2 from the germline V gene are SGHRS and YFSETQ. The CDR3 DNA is TGCGCCAGCAGCCGCTGGAGCGGGGGGGCAAATGAGCAGTTCTTC. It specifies CASSRWSGGANEQFF.

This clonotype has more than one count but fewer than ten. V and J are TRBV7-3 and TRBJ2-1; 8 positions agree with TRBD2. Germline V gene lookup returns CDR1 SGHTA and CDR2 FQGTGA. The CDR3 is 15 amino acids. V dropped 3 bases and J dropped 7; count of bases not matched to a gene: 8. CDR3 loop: CASSFGGGRENEQFF. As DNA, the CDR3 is TGTGCCAGCAGCTTCGGCGGGGGGCGGGAGAATGAGCAGTTCTTC. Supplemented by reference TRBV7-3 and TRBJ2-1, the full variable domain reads GAGVSQTPSNKVTEKGKYVELRCDPISGHTALYWYRQSLGQGPEFLIYFQGTGAADDSGLPNDRFFAVRPEGSVSTLKIQRTERGDSAVYLCASSFGGGRENEQFFGPGTRLTVL.

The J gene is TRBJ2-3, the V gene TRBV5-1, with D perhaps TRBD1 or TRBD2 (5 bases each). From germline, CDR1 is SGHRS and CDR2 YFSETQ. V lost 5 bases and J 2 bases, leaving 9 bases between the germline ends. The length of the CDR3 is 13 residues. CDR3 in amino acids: CASREGTTDTQYF. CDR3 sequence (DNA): TGCGCCAGCAGGGAAGGGACCACAGATACGCAGTATTTT. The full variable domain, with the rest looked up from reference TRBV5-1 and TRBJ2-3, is KAGVTQTPRYLIKTRGQQVTLSCSPISGHRSVSWYQQTPGQGLQFLFEYFSETQRNKGNFPGRFSGRQFSNSRSEMNVSTLELGDSALYLCASREGTTDTQYFGPGTRLTVL.

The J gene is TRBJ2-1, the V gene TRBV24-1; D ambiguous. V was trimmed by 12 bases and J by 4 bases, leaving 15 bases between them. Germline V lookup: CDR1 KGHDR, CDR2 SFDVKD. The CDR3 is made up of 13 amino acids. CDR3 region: CAAGGGYYNEQFF. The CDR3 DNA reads TGTGCCGCCGGCGGCGGATATTACAATGAGCAGTTCTTC.

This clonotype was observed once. The DNA of the CDR3 is TGCAGTGCTAGAGTCCCCAGGGGGGCGTCCGAGCAGTTCTTC. Translated: CSARVPRGASEQFF. The J gene is TRBJ2-1, the V gene TRBV20-1; possible D gene TRBD1, 7 bases. The CDR3 has 14 amino acids. Trimming pared 1 base from V and 10 bases from J, leaving 17 bases between. Germline-derived CDR1 and CDR2 are DFQATT and SNEGSKA (reference sequence).

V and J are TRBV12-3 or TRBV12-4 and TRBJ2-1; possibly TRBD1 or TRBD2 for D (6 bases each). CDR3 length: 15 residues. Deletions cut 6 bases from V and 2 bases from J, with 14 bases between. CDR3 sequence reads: CASSPSGAPYNEQFF. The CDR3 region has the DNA TGTGCCAGCAGCCCCTCGGGGGCACCCTACAATGAGCAGTTCTTC.

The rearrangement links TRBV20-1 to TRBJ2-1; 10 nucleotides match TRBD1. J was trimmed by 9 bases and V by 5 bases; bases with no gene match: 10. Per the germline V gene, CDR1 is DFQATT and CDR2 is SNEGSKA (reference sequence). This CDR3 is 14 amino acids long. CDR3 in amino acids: CSAPRQGAQGEQFF. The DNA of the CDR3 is TGCAGTGCTCCGAGACAGGGGGCGCAAGGTGAGCAGTTCTTC.

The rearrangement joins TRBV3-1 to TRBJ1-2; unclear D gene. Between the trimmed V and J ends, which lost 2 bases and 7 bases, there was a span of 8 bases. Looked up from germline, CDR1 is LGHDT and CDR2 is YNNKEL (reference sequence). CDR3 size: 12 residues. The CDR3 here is CASSQRMSGYTF. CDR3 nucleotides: TGTGCCAGCAGCCAACGGATGAGTGGCTACACCTTC. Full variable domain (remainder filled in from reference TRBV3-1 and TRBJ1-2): DTAVSQTPKYLVTQMGNDKSIKCEQNLGHDTMYWYKQDSKKFLKIMFSYNNKELIINETVPNRFSPKSPDKAHLNLHINSLELGDSAVYFCASSQRMSGYTFGSGTRLTVV.

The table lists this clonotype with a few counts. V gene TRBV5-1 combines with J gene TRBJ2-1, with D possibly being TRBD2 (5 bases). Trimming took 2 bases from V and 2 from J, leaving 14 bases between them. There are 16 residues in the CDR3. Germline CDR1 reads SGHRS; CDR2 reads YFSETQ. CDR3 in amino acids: CASSFLPTRAYNEQFF. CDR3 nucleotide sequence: TGCGCCAGCAGCTTTCTCCCTACGCGGGCCTACAATGAGCAGTTCTTC.

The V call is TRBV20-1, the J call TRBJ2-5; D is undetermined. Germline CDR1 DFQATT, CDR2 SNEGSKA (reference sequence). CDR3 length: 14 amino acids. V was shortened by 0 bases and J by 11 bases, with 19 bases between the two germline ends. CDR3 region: CSAREGPFDGEQYF. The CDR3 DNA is TGCAGTGCTAGAGAGGGCCCCTTTGACGGTGAGCAGTACTTC.

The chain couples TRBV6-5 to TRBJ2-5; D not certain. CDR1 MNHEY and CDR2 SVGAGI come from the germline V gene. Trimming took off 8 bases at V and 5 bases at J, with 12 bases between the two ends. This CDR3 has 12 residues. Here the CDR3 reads CASGPMGETQYF. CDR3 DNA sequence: TGTGCCAGCGGCCCTATGGGGGAGACCCAGTACTTC.

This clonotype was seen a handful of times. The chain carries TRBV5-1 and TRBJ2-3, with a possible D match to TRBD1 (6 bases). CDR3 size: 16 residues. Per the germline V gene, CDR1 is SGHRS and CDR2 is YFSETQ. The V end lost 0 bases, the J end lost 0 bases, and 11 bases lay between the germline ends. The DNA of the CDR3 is TGCGCCAGCAGCTTGGCCACAGGGACGAGCACAGATACGCAGTATTTT. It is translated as CASSLATGTSTDTQYF.

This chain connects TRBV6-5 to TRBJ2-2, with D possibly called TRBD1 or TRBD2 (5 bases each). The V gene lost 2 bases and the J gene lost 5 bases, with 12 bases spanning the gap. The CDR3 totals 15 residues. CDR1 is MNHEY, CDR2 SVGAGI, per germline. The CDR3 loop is CASSYGGRRTGELFF. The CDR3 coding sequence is TGTGCCAGCAGTTACGGGGGACGGAGAACCGGGGAGCTGTTTTTT.

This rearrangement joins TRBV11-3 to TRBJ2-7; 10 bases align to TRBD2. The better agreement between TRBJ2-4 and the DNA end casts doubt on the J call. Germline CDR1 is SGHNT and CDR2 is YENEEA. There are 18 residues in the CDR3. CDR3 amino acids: CASSQWASGRGAKNIQYF. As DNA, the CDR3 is TGTGCCAGCAGCCAGTGGGCTAGCGGGAGAGGAGCCAAAAACATTCAGTACTTC.

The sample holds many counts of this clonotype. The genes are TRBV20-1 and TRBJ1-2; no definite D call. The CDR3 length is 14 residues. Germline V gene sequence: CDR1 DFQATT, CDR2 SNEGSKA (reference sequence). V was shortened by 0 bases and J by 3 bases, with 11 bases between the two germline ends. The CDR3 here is CSARDFGRDYGYTF. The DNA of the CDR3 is TGCAGTGCTAGAGATTTCGGACGGGACTATGGCTACACCTTC.

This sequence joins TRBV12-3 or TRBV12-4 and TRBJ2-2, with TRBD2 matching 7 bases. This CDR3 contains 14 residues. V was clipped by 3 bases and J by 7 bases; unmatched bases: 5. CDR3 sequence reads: CASSLREIDGELFF. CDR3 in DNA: TGTGCCAGCAGTTTGCGGGAGATTGACGGGGAGCTGTTTTTT.

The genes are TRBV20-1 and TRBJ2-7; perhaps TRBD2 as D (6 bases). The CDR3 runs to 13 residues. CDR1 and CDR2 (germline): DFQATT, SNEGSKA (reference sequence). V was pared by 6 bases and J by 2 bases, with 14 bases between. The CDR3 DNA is TGCAGTGCACAGCGGGTCTACGCCTACGAGCAGTACTTC. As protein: CSAQRVYAYEQYF.

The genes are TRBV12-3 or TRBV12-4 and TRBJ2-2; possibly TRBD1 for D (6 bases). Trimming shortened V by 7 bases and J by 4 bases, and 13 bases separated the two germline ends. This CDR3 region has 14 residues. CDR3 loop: CASTSDRRTGELFF. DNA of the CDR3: TGTGCCAGCACCTCGGACAGACGCACCGGGGAGCTGTTTTTT.

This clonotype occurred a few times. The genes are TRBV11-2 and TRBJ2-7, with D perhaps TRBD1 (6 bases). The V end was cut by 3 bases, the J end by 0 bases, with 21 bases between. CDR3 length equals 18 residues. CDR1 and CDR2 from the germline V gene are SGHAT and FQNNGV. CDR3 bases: TGTGCCAGCAGCTTCACAGCCGCGGACAGTTTGGGCTCCTACGAGCAGTACTTC. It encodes CASSFTAADSLGSYEQYF.

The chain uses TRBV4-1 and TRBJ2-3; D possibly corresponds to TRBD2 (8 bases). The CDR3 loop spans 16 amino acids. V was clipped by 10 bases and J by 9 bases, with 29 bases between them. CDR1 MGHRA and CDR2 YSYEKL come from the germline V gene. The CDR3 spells CANSFRGRSGGETQYF. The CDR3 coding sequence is TGCGCCAACAGTTTCAGGGGGAGGAGCGGGGGTGAGACGCAGTATTTT.